The present T cell receptor (beta chain) was sequenced within a study of monozygotic twins with cystic fibrosis. Study-wide points: J usage was most co-twin-similar in 8 of 16 pairs, V in 13. Median Simpson clonality of approximately 0.0091 suggested naive T cells predominated. Nucleotide-identical clonotype sharing was significantly higher within monozygotic CF twin pairs than between unrelated CF individuals.

V was clipped by 1 base and J by 3 bases, with 16 bases between them. The CDR3 length is 16 residues. Looked up from germline, CDR1 is SGHNT and CDR2 is YYREEE (reference sequence). A word on this clone: What it binds is unknown.

Sequenced by immunoSEQ multiplex PCR; TCRdb stores in-frame clones only, minus some. The sample shows tens of thousands of clones, 92% of them seen only once. Sequenced input: blood. The source is a girl aged 2 to 9 with cystic fibrosis. The V and J genes are TRBV5-4 and TRBJ1-1, with a tentative D call TRBD1 (5 bases). The CDR3 is CASSLRRGLLYTEAFF. The CDR3 DNA reads as TGTGCCAGCAGCTTGAGAAGGGGACTCCTTTACACTGAAGCTTTCTTT.